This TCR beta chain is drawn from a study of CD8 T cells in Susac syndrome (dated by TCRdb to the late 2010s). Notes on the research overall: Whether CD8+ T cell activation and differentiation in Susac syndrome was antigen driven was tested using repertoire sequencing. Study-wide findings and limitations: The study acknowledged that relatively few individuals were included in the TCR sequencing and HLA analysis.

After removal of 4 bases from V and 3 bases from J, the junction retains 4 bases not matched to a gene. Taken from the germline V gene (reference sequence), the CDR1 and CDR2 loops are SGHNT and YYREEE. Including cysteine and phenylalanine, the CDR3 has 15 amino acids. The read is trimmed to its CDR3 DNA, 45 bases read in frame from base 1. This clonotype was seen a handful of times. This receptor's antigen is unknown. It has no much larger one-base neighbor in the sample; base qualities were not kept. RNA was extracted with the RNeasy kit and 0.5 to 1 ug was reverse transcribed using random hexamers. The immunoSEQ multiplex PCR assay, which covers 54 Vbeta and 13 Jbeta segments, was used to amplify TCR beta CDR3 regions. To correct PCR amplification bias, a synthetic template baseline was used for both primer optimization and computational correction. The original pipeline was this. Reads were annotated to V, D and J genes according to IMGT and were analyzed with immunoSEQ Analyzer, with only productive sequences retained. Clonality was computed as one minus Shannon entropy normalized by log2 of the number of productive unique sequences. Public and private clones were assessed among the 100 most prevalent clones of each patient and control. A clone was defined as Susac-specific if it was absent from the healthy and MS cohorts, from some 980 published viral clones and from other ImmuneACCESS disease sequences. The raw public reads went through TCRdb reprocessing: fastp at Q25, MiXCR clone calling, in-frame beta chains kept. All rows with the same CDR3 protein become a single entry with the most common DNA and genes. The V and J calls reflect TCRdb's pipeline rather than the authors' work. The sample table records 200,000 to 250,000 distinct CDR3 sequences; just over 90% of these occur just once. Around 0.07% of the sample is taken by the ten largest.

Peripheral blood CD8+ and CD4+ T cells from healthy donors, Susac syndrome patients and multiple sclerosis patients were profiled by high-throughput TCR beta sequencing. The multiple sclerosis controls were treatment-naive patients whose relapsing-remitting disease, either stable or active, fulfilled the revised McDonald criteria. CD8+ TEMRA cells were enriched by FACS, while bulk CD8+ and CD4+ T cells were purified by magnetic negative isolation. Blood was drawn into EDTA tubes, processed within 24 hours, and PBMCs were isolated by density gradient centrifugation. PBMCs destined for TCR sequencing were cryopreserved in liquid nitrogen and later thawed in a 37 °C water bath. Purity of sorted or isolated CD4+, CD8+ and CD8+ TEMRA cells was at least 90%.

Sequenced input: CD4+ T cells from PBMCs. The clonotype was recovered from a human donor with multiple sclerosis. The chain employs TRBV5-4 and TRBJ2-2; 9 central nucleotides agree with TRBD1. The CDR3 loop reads CASSLGQGYTGELFF. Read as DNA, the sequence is TGTGCCAGCAGCCTGGGACAGGGATACACCGGGGAGCTGTTTTTT.